The clone carrying this TCR beta chain showed up just once. Its antigen remains unidentified. This sample was taken from a study of glioma-infiltrating T cells after dendritic cell vaccination. Study-level background: At biweekly intervals, patients got three intradermal dendritic cell vaccine injections. Study results and caveats: TCR clonality showed no direct relationship with survival. Higher pretreatment TIL content predicted longer progression-free time and survival.

Primers: 60 V beta forward and 13 J beta reverse. TCRdb keeps only in-frame clones here, not all; method: immunoSEQ multiplex PCR. This sample carries approximately 93,000 clones, approximately 81% of them seen once, and the ten largest clones take 8.5%. The V gene lost 5 bases and the J gene lost 16 bases, with 21 bases spanning the gap. Germline-derived CDR1 and CDR2 are MNHEY and SVGAGI. The CDR3 is 13 residues long. Time point here: after dendritic cell vaccination, including at tumor progression/relapse. The genes are TRBV6-5 and TRBJ1-5, with a possible D match to TRBD1 (5 bases). The specimen was blood, collected after dendritic cell vaccination. The clonotype comes from a human donor with glioblastoma. The CDR3 DNA reads as TGTGCCAGCAGTACAACCGGGACTCTACATCTACATTTT. The encoded protein is CASSTTGTLHLHF.